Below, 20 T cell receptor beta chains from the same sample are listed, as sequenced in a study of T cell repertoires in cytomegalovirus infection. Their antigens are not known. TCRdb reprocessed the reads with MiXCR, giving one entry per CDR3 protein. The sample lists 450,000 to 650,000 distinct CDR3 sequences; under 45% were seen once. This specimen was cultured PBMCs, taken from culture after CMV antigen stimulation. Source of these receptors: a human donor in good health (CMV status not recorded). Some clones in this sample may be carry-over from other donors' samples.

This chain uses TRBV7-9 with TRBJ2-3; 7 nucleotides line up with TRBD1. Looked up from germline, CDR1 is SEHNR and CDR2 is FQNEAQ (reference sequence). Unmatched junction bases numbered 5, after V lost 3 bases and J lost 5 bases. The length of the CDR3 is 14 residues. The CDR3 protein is CASSFRGLEDTQYF. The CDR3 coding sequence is TGTGCCAGCAGCTTTAGGGGGCTGGAAGATACGCAGTATTTT.

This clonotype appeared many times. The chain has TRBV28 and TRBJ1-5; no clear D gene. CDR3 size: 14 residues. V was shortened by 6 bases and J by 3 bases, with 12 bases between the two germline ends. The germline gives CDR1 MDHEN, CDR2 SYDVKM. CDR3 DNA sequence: TGTGCCAGCAGAAAGGAAGAGCACAATCAGCCCCAGCATTTT. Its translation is CASRKEEHNQPQHF.

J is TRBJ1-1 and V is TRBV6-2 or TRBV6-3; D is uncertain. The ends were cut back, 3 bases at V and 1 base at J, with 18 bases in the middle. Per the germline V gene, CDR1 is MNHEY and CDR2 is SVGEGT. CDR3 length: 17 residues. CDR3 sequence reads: CASSYGRPFSGNTEAFF. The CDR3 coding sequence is TGTGCCAGCAGTTATGGCCGGCCATTTTCGGGGAACACTGAAGCTTTCTTT.

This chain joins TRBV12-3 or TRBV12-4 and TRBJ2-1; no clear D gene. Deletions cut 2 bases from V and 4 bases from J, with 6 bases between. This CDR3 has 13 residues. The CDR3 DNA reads TGTGCCAGCAGTTTATACTATTACAATGAGCAGTTCTTC. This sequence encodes CASSLYYYNEQFF.

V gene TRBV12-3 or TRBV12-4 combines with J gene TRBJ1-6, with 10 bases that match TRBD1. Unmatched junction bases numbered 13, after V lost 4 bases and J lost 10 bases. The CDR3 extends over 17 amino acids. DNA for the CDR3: TGTGCCAGCAGTTGGGCCTTCGGCGACAGGGGGCGGTCACCCCTCCACTTT. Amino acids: CASSWAFGDRGRSPLHF.

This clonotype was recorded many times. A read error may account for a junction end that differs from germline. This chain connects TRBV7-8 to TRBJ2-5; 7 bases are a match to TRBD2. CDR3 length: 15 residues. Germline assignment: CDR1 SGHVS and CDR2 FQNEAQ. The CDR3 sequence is CASSVAGGRQETQYF. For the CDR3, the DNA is TGTGCCAGCAGCGTAGCGGGCGGGAGACAAGAGACCCAGTACTTC.

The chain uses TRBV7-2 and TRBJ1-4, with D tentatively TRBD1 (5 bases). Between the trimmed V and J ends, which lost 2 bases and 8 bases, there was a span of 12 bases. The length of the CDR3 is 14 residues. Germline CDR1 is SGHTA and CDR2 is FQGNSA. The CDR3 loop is CASSLQGRGEKLFF. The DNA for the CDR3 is TGTGCCAGCAGCTTACAGGGCCGGGGGGAAAAACTGTTTTTT.

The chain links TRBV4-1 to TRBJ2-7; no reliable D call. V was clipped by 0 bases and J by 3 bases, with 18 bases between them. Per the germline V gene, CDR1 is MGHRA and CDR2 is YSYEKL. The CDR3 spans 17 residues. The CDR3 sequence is CASSQEPNYSDLYEQYF. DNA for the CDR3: TGCGCCAGCAGCCAAGAGCCTAACTACTCGGACCTCTACGAGCAGTACTTC.

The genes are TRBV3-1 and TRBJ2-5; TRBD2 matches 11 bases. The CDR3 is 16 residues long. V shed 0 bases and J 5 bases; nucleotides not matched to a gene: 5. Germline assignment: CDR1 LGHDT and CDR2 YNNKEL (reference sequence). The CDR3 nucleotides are TGTGCCAGCAGCCAAGAGCTAGCGGGGGGCCGGGAGACCCAGTACTTC. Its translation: CASSQELAGGRETQYF.

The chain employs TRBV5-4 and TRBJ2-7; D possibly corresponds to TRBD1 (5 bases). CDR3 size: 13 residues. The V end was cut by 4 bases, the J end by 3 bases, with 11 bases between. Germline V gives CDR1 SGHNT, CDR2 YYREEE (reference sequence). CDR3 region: CASSRGRGYEQYF. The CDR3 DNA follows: TGTGCCAGCAGCCGAGGTAGGGGCTACGAGCAGTACTTC.

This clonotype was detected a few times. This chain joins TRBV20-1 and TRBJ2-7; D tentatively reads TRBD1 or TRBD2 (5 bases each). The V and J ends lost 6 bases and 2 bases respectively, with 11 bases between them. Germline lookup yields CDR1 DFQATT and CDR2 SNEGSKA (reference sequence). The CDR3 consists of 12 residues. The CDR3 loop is CSATMGAYEQYF. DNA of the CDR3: TGCAGTGCCACTATGGGGGCCTACGAGCAGTACTTC.

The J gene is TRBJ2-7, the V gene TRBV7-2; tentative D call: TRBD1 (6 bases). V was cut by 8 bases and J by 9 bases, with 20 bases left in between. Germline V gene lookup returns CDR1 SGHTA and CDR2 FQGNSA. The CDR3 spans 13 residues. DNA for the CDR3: TGTGCCAGCTCGACAGGATACTCTCGCGGGCAGTACTTC. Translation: CASSTGYSRGQYF.

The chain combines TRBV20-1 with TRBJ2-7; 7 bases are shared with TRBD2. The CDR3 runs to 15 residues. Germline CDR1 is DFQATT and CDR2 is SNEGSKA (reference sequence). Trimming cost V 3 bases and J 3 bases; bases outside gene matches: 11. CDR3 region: CSARGRLALDYEQYF. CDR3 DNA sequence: TGCAGTGCTAGGGGTCGACTAGCCCTCGACTACGAGCAGTACTTC.

The CDR3 protein is CASSLWDRGSVGYTF. DNA of the CDR3: TGTGCCAGCAGCTTATGGGACAGGGGGTCGGTTGGCTACACCTTC. The rearrangement joins TRBV7-2 to TRBJ1-2, with TRBD1 matching 11 bases. V trimming: 2 bases; J trimming: 7 bases; junction bases outside the gene matches: 6. The CDR3 contains 15 residues. The germline CDR1 and CDR2 sequences are SGHTA and FQGNSA.

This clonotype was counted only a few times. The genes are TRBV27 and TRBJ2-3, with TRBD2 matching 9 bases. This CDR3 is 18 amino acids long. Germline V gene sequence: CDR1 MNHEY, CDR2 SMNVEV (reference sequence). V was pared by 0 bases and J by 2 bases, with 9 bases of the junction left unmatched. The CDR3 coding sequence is TGTGCCAGCAGTTTATCGAGGCGGGGGGGCGGTTTCACAGATACGCAGTATTTT. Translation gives CASSLSRRGGGFTDTQYF.

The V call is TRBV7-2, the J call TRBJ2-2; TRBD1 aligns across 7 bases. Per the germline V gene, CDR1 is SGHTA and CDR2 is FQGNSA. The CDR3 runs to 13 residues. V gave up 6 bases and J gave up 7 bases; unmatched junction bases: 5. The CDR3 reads CASRHGTVGELFF. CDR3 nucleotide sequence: TGTGCCAGCAGGCACGGGACAGTCGGGGAGCTGTTTTTT.

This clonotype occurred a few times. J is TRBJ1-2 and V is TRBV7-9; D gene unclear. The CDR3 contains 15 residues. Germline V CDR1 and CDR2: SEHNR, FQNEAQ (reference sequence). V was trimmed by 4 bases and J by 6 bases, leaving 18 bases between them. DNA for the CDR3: TGTGCCAGCAGCTCCGGCTTTGGTGGACTGGATGGCTACACCTTC. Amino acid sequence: CASSSGFGGLDGYTF.

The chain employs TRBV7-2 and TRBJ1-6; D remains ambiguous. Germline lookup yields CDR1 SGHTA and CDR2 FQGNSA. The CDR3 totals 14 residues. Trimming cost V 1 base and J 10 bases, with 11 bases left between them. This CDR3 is CASSLGDQFSPLHF. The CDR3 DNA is TGTGCCAGCAGCTTAGGTGACCAATTCTCACCCCTCCACTTT. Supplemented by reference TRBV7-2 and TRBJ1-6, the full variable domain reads GAGVSQSPSNKVTEKGKDVELRCDPISGHTALYWYRQSLGQGLEFLIYFQGNSAPDKSGLPSDRFSAERTGGSVSTLTIQRTQQEDSAVYLCASSLGDQFSPLHFGNGTRLTVT.

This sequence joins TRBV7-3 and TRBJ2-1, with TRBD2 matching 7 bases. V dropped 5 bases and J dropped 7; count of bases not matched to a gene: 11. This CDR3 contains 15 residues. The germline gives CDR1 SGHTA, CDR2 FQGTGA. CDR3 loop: CASSPSWRERNEQFF. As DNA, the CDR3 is TGTGCCAGCAGCCCTTCGTGGCGGGAGAGGAATGAGCAGTTCTTC.

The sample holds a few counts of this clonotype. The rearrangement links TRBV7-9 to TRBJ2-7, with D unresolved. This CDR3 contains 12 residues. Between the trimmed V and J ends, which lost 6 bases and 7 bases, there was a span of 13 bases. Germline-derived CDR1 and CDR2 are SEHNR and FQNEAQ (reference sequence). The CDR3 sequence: CASRPDGSEQYF. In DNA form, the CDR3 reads TGTGCCAGCAGACCTGACGGATCTGAGCAGTACTTC.